Below, one T cell receptor beta chain is given with its context. The data originate from a study of T cell changes during pregnancy in multiple sclerosis. Sequencing used immunoSEQ multiplex PCR; TCRdb keeps in-frame clones, though not all of them. Of around 63,000 clones listed, about 92% are singletons. Losses at the gene ends were 2 bases for V and 7 bases for J; bases not matched to a gene: 6. This CDR3 contains 14 residues. Germline assignment: CDR1 MGHRA and CDR2 YSYEKL. This sequence joins TRBV4-1 and TRBJ1-2, with 8 bases fitting TRBD1. The receptor was isolated from a female donor in good health, enrolled as a control in a pregnancy study. The sample here was CD8+ T cells from peripheral blood mononuclear cells, taken in the third trimester of pregnancy. The CDR3 reads CASSQSTGEIGYTF. The CDR3 nucleotides are TGCGCCAGCAGCCAATCGACAGGGGAAATTGGCTACACCTTC.